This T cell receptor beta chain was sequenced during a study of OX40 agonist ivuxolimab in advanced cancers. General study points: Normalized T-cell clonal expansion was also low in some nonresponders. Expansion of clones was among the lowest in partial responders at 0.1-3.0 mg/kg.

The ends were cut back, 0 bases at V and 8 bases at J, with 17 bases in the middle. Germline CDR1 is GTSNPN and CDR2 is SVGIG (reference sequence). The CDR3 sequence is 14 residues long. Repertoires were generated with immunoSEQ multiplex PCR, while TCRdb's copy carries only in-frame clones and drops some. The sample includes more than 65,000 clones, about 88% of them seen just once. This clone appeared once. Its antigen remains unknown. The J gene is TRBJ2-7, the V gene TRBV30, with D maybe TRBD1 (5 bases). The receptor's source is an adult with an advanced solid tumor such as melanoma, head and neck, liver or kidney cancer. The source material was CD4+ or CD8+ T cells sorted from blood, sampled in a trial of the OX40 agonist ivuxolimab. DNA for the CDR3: TGTGCCTGGAGTGTACATGGGGCGAACTCGAAGCAGTACTTC. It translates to CAWSVHGANSKQYF.